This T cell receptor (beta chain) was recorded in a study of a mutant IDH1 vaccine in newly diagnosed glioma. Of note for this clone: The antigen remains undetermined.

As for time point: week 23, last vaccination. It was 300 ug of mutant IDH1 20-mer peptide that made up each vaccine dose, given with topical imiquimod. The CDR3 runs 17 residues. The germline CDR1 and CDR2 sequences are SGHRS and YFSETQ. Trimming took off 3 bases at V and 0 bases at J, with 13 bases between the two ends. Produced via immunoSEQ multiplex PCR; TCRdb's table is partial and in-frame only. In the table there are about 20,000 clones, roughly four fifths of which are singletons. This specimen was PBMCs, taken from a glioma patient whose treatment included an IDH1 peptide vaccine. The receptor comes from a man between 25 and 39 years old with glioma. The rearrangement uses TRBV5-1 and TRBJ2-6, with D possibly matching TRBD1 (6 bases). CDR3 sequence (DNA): TGCGCCAGCAGCTCGACAGGCTTCAGCTCTGGGGCCAACGTCCTGACTTTC. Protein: CASSSTGFSSGANVLTF.